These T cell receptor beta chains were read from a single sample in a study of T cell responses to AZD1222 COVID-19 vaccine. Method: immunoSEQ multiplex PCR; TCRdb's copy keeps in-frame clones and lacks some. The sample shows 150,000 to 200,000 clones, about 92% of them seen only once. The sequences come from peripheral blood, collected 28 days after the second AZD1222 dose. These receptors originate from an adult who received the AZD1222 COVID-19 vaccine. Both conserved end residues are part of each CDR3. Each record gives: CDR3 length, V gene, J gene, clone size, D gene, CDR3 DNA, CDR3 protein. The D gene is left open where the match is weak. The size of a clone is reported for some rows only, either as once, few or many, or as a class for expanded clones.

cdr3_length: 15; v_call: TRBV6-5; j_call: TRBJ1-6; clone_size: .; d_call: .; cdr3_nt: TGTGCCAGCAGGTGGCTTAACAGGCGACATTCACCCCTCCACTTT; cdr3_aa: CASRWLNRRHSPLHF
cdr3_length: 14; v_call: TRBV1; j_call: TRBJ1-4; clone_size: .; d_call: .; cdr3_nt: TGCACCAGCAGCCAACAGGGGGCTAATGAAAAACTGTTTTTT; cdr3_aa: CTSSQQGANEKLFF
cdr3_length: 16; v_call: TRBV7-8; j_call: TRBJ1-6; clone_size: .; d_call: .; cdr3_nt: TGTGCCAGCAGCCCAAGCGACAGCTCCTATAATTCACCCCTCCACTTT; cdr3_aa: CASSPSDSSYNSPLHF
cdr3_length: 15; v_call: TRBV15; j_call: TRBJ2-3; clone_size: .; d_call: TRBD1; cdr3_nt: TGTGCCACCAGCAGGGGACAGTTGCTTACAGATACGCAGTATTTT; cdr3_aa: CATSRGQLLTDTQYF
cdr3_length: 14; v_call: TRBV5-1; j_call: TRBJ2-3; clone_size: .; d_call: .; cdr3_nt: TGCGCCAGCAGCTTGGGGGCCCTTATGGATACGCAGTATTTT; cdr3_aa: CASSLGALMDTQYF
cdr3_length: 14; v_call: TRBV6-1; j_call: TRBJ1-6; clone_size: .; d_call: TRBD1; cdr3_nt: TGTGCCAGCAGTGAAGGGACAGGGAGTTCACCCCTCCACTTT; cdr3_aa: CASSEGTGSSPLHF
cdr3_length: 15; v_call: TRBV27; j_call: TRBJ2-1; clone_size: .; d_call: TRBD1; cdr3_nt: TGTGCCAGCAGTTCCGGGACAGGAGTTTACAATGAGCAGTTCTTC; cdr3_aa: CASSSGTGVYNEQFF
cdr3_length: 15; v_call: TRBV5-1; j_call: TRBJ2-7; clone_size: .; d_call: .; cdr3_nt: TGCGCCAGCAGCTTGTTAGCGGCGGGCCCCTACGAGCAGTACTTC; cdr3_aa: CASSLLAAGPYEQYF
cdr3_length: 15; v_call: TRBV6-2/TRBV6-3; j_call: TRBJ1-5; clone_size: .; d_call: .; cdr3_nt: TGTGCCAGCAGCCCACAGATTTATAGCAATCAGCCCCAGCATTTT; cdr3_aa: CASSPQIYSNQPQHF
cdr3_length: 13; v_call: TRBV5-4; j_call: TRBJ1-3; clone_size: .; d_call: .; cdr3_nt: TGTGCCAGCAGCTTTGATGGCGGTAACACCATATATTTT; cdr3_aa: CASSFDGGNTIYF
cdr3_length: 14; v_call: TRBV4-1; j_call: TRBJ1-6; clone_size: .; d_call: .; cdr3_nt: TGCGCCAGCAGCCCTCGGAGGGATAATTCACCCCTCCACTTT; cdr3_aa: CASSPRRDNSPLHF
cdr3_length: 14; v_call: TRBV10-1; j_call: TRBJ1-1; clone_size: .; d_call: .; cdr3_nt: TGCGCCAGCAACTCCTTTACAGGGAACACTGAAGCTTTCTTT; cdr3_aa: CASNSFTGNTEAFF
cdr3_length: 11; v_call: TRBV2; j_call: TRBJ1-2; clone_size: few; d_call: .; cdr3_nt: TGTGCCAGCAGGGGCCTGGGTGGCTACACCTTC; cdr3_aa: CASRGLGGYTF
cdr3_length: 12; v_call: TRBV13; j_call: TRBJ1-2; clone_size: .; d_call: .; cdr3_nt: TGTGCCAGCAGCTGGGACCTGTATGGCTACACCTTC; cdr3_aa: CASSWDLYGYTF
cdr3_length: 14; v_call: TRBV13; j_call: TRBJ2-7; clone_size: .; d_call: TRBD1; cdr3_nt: TGTGCCAGCAGCTCAGGGGACAGACCCTACGAGCAGTACTTC; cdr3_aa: CASSSGDRPYEQYF
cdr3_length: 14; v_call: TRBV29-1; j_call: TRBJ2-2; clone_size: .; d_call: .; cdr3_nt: TGCAGCGTCCTTAGGCATATTGACACCGGGGAGCTGTTTTTT; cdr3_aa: CSVLRHIDTGELFF
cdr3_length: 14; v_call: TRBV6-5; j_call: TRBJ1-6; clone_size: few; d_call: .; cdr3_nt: TGTGCCAGCCTGGGTCAGGGGTGGAATTCACCCCTCCACTTT; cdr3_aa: CASLGQGWNSPLHF
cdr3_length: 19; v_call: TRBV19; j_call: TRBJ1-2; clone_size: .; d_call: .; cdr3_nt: TGTGCCAGTAGTTCCCATCTTAAAAGGACGGAAGAAGCTAACTATGGCTACACCTTC; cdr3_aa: CASSSHLKRTEEANYGYTF
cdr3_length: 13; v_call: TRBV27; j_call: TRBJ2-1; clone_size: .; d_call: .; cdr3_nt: TGTGCCAGCAGTTCGGACGGATACAATGAGCAGTTCTTC; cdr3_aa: CASSSDGYNEQFF
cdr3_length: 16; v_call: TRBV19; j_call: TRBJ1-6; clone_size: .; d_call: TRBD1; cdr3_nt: TGTGCCAGTAGTATAGATACAGGGGCATTTAATTCACCCCTCCACTTT; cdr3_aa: CASSIDTGAFNSPLHF
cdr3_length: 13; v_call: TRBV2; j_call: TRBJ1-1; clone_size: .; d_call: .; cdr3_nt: TGTGCCAGCATTATTGACACCAACACTGAAGCTTTCTTT; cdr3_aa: CASIIDTNTEAFF
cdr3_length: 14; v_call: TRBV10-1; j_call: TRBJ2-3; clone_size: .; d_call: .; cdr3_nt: TGCGCCAGCAGTGATGGGGGAATAACAGATACGCAGTATTTT; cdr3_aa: CASSDGGITDTQYF
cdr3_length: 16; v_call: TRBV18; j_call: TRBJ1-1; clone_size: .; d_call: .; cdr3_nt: TGTGCCAGCTCACCACAGCAGGGCAGTTTTGACACTGAAGCTTTCTTT; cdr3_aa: CASSPQQGSFDTEAFF
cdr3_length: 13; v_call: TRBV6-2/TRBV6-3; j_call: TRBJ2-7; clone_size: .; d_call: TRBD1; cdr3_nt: TGTGCCAGCAGTGACCGGGACAGCTACGAGCAGTACTTC; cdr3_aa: CASSDRDSYEQYF
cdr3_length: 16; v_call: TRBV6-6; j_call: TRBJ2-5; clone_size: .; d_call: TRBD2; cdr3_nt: TGTGCCAGCAGTCCCGGACTAGCGGGGGACCAAGAGACCCAGTACTTC; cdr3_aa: CASSPGLAGDQETQYF
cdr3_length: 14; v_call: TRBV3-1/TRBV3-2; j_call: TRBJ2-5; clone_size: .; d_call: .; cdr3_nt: TGTGCCAGCAGCTTACCCAGGGGAATAGAGACCCAGTACTTC; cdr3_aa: CASSLPRGIETQYF
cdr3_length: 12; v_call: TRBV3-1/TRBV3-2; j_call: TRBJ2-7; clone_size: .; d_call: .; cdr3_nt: TGTGCCAGCAGCCTCCGATTCTACGAGCAGTACTTC; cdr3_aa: CASSLRFYEQYF
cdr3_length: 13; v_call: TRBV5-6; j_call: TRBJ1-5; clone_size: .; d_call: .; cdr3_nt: TGTGCCAGCAGCTTGGGAGGTTATCAGCCCCAGCATTTT; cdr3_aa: CASSLGGYQPQHF
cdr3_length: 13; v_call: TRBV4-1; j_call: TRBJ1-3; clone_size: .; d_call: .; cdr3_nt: TGCGCCAGCAGCCTATCCGGGGGAAACACCATATATTTT; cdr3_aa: CASSLSGGNTIYF
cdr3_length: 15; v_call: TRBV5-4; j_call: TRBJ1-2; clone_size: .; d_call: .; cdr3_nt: TGTGCCAGCAGCTTGGGGGCCCAGGGAAGCTATGGCTACACCTTC; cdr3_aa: CASSLGAQGSYGYTF
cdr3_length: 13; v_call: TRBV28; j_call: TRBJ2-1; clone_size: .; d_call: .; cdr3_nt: TGTGCCAGCAGCCCTCCGGGATACAATGAGCAGTTCTTC; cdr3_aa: CASSPPGYNEQFF
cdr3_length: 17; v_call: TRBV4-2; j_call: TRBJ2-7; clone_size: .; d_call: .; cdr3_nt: TGTGCCAGCAGCCTACGAACCTCAGGGGACCTTCCGGGCGAGCAGTACTTC; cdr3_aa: CASSLRTSGDLPGEQYF
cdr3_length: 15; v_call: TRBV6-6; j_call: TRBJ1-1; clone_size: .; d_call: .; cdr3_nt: TGTGCCACCTCCCCAAGGGGGGGGATGAACACTGAAGCTTTCTTT; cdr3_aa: CATSPRGGMNTEAFF
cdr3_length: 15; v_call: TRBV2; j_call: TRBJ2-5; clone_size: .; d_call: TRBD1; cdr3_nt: TGTGCCAGCAACCCGGGACAGGGGGCCCGAGAGACCCAGTACTTC; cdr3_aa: CASNPGQGARETQYF
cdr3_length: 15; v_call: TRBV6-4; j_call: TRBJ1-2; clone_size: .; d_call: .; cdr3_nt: TGTGCCAGCAGTGAGCTGGCAGAGATCGGCTATGGCTACACCTTC; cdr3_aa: CASSELAEIGYGYTF
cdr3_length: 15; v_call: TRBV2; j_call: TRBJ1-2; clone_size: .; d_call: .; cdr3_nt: TGTGCCAGCAGTGAGCTCCAGGGGAGCGAATATGGCTACACCTTC; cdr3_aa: CASSELQGSEYGYTF
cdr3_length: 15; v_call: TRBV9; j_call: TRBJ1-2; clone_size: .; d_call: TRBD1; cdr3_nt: TGTGCCAGCAGCGTAGTCGGAACAGGGGTGGATGGCTACACCTTC; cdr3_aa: CASSVVGTGVDGYTF
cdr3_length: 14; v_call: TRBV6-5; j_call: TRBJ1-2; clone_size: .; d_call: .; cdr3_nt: TGTGCCAGCAGTAACCCCCTGAGATCCCATGGCTACACCTTC; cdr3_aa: CASSNPLRSHGYTF
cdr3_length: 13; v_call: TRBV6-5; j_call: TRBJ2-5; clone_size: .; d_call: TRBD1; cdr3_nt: TGTGCCAGCAGTCTGACAGGGCCAGAGACCCAGTACTTC; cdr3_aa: CASSLTGPETQYF
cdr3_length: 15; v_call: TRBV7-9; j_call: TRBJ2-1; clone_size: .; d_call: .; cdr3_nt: TGTGCCAGCAGCTTAGCTAGGAGCTCCTACAATGAGCAGTTCTTC; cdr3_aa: CASSLARSSYNEQFF
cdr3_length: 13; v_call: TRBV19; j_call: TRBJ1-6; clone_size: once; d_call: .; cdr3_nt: TGTGCCAGCCAGAGCTCCTATAATTCACCCCTCCACTTT; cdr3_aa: CASQSSYNSPLHF
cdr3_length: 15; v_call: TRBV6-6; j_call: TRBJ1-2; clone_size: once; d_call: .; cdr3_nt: TGTGCCAGCAGTTACCCCTTGGCCGGTAGGGATGGCTACACCTTC; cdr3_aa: CASSYPLAGRDGYTF
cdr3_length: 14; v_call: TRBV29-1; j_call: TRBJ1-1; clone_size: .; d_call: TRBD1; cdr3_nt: TGCAGCGTCTGCCCCAGGGGGCCGGGCACTGAAGCTTTCTTT; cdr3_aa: CSVCPRGPGTEAFF
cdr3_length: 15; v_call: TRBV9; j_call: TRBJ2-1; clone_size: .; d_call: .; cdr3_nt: TGTGCCAGCAGCTATTCCGGGACGGAGGGCAATGAGCAGTTCTTC; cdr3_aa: CASSYSGTEGNEQFF
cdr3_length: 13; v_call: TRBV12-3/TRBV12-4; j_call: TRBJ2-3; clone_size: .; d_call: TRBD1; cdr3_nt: TGTGCCAGCAGTTCACAGGGGGCACGGACGCAGTATTTT; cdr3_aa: CASSSQGARTQYF
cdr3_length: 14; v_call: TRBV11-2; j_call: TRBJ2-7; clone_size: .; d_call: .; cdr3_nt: TGTGCCAGCAGCTTTGGCAGGAGCTCCTACGAGCAGTACTTC; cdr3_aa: CASSFGRSSYEQYF
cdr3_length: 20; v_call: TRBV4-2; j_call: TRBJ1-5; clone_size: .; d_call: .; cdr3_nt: TGTGCCAGCAGCCAAGAACGCGACAGCAACGAGATAAATAGCAATCAGCCCCAGCATTTT; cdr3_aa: CASSQERDSNEINSNQPQHF
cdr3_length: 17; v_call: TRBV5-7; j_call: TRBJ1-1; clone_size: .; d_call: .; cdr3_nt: TGTGCCAGCAGCTTGTCACGTCCTGGGCACGGGAACACTGAAGCTTTCTTT; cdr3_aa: CASSLSRPGHGNTEAFF
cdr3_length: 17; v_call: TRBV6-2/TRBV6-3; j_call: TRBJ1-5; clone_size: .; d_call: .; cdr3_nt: TGTGCCAGCAGCCCCAAAGGGTGGACTGATAGCAATCAGCCCCAGCATTTT; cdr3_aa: CASSPKGWTDSNQPQHF
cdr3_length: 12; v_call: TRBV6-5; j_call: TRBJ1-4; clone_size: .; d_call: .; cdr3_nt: TGTGCCAGCACGGGGGGTAATGAAAAACTGTTTTTT; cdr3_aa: CASTGGNEKLFF
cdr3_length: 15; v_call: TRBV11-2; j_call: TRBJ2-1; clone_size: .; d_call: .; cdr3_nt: TGTGCCAGCAGAAAAGGGCAGGATTTGGACAATGAGCAGTTCTTC; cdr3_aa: CASRKGQDLDNEQFF
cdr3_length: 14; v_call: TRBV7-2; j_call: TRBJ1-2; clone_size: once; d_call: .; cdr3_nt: TGTGCCAGCAGCCCAGGAGGGGTAGGGTATGGCTACACCTTC; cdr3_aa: CASSPGGVGYGYTF
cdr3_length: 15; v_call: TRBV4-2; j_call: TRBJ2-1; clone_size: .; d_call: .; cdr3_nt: TGTGCCAGCAGCCAGAGTAATAGCGGAAACAATGAGCAGTTCTTC; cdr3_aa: CASSQSNSGNNEQFF